This T cell receptor (beta chain) was sequenced in a study of technical replicates of blood from a handful of donors. The repertoire was sequenced with immunoSEQ multiplex PCR; TCRdb's copy has only in-frame clones and lacks some. The sample lists about 82,000 clones, approximately 96% seen once, with 0.3% to 0.45% in the top ten. Deletions cut 5 bases from V and 4 bases from J, with 11 bases between. The germline CDR1 and CDR2 sequences are SEHNR and FQNEAQ (reference sequence). The CDR3 runs 13 residues. The receptor's source is a human donor in good health. The chain carries TRBV7-9 and TRBJ2-5, with D possibly TRBD2 on 6 matching bases. Input material: T cells isolated from PBMCs. DNA for the CDR3: TGTGCCAGCAGCCCGGGACTCCCAGAGACCCAGTACTTC. As protein: CASSPGLPETQYF.